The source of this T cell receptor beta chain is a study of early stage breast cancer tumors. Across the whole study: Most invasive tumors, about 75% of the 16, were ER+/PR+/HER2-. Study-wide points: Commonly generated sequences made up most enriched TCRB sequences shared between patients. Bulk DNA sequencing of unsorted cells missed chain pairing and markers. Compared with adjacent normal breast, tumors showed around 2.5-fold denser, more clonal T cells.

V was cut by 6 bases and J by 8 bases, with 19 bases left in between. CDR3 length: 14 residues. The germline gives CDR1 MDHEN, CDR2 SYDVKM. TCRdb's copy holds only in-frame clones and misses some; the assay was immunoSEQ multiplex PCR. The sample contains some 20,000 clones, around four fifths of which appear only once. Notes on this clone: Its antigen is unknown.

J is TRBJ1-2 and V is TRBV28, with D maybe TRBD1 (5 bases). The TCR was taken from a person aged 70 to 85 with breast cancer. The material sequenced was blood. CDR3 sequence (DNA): TGTGCCAGCAGGGGACTGGGCAGTCAATTCGGCTACACCTTC. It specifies CASRGLGSQFGYTF.